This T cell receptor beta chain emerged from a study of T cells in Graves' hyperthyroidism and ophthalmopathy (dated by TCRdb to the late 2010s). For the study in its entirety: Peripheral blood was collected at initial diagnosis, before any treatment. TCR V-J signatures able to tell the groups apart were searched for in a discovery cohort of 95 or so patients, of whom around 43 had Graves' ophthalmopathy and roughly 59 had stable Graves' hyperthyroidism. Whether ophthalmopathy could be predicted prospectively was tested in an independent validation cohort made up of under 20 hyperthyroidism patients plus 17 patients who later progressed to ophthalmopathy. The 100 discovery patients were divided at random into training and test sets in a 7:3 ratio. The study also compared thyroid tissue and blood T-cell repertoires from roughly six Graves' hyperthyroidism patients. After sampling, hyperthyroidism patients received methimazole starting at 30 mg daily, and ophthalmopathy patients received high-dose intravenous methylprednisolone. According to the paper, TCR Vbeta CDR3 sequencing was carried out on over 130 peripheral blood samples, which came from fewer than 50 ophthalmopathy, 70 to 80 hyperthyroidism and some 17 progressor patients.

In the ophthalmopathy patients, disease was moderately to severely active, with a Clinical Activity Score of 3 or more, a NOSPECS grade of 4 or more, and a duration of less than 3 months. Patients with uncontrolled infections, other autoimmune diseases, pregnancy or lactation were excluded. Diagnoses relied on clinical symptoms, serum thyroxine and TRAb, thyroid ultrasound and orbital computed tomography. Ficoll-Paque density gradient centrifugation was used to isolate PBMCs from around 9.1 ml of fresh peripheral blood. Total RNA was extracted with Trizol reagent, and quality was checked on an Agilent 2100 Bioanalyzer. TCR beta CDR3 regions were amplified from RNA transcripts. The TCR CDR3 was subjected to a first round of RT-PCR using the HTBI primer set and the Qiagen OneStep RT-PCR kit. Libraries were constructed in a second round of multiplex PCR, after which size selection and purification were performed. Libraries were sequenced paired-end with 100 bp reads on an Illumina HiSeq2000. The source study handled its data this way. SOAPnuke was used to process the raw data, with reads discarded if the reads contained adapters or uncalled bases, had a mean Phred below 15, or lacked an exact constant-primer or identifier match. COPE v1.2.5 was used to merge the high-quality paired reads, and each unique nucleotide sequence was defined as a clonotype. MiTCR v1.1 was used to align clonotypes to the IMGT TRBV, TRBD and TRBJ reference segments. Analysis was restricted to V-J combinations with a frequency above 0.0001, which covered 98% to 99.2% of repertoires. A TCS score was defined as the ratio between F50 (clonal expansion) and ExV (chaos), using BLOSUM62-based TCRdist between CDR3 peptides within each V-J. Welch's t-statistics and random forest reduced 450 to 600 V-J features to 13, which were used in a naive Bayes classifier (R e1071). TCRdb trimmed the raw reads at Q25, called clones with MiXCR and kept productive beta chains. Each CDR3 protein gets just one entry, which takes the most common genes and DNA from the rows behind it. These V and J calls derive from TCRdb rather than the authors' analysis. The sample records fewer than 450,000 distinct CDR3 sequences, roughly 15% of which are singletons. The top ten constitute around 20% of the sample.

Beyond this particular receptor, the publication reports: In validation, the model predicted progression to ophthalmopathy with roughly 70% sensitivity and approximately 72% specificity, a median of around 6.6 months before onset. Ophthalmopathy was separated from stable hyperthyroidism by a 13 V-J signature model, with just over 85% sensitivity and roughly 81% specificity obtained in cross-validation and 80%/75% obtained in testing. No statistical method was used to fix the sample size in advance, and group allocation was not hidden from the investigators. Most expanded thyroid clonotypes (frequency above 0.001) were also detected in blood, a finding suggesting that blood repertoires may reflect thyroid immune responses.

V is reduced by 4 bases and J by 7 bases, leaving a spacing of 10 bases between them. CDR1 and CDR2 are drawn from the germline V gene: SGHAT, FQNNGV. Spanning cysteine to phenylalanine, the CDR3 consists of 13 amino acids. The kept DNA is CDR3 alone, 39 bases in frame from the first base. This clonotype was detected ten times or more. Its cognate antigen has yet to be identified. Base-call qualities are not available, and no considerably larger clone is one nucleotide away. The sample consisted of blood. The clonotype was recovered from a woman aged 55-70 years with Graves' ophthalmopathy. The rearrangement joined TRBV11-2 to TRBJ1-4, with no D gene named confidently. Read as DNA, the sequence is TGTGCCAGCAGCTCCCCTGGGGTTGAAAAACTGTTTTTT. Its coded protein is CASSSPGVEKLFF.